The present T cell receptor beta chain was sequenced within a study of Ad26.COV2.S vaccination and SARS-CoV-2 variants. Profiled with immunoSEQ multiplex PCR; TCRdb holds only in-frame clones, not every one. The profile shows roughly 460,000 clones, roughly nine tenths of them singletons. As to treatment: some 20 received Ad26.COV2.S at low or high dose, single or two shots; 5 received placebo; per-sample allocation not given. Day 63 after the first injection of vaccine or placebo was the sampling time. V dropped 6 bases and J dropped 2 bases, with 18 bases sitting between them. The CDR3 covers 16 residues. The germline V gene encodes CDR1 MGHDK and CDR2 SYGVNS.

The chain is built from TRBV25-1 and TRBJ2-3; D might be TRBD1 (6 bases). The sequences come from peripheral blood, collected in a trial of Ad26.COV2.S vaccine versus placebo. This TCR came from a person between 18 and 60 years old who received the Ad26.COV2.S COVID-19 vaccine or a placebo. The CDR3 nucleotides read TGTGCCAGCAGCGACCCGGGACAATCATACACAGATACGCAGTATTTT. Protein product: CASSDPGQSYTDTQYF.